This is a list of T cell receptor beta chains from one sample in a study of vaccination effects on CD4 cells after COVID-19. Libraries were prepared by immunoSEQ multiplex PCR; TCRdb keeps only in-frame clonotypes and omits some of them. The profile covers about 74,000 clones, with roughly four fifths appearing a single time and over 2% taken by the ten largest. No antigens are known for them. The material sequenced was CD4+ T cells from PBMCs cultured without peptide, taken before COVID-19 vaccination. These receptors all come from a human donor who received a COVID-19 vaccine. Each CDR3 is given with its conserved first and last residue. D genes are given only for firm matches. Size tells how often a clone was seen (once, few, many) or the class of an expanded clone, and some rows leave it out.

TRBV27	.	.	TRBJ1-6	TGTGCCAGCAGGGGAGACCGGAGAGATTATAATTCACCCCTCCACTTT	CASRGDRRDYNSPLHF
TRBV5-4	.	once	TRBJ2-5	TGTGCCAGCAGCTCTACAGAGACCCAGTACTTC	CASSSTETQYF
TRBV6-5	.	.	TRBJ1-6	TGTGCCAGCTGGACCCAACCCAGTTCACCCCTCCACTTT	CASWTQPSSPLHF
TRBV19	.	once	TRBJ1-2	TGTGCCAGTAGTATAAACCTCCAGAATGGCTACACCTTC	CASSINLQNGYTF
TRBV10-3	TRBD1	few	TRBJ1-2	TGTGCCATCAGTGACGGACAGGGGGCCCTTCAACTTATCAACTATGGCTACACCTTC	CAISDGQGALQLINYGYTF
TRBV5-1	TRBD1	.	TRBJ2-5	TGCGCCAGCAGCTTCACAGGGGAAAAGACCCAGTACTTC	CASSFTGEKTQYF
TRBV14	.	.	TRBJ2-4	TGTGCCAGCAGCCCGGGACAACACATTCAGTACTTC	CASSPGQHIQYF
TRBV25-1	.	.	TRBJ2-1	TGTGCCAGCAGTGAAAGCCTCGGCCAGAATGAGCAGTTCTTC	CASSESLGQNEQFF
TRBV5-1	TRBD2	.	TRBJ2-5	TGCGCCAGCAGCCGGACTAGCGGCCTACACCAAGAGACCCAGTACTTC	CASSRTSGLHQETQYF
TRBV19	.	.	TRBJ2-3	TGTGCCAGTAGTATTCAGGCAAGTGCCCATACTAGCACAGATACGCAGTATTTT	CASSIQASAHTSTDTQYF
TRBV18	.	.	TRBJ2-5	TGTGCCAGCTCACCACCTTCGACAGCTCAAGAGACCCAGTACTTC	CASSPPSTAQETQYF
TRBV18	.	.	TRBJ1-5	TGTGCCAGCTCACCACCTGGCAGGGGCAATCAGCCCCAGCATTTT	CASSPPGRGNQPQHF
TRBV19	.	.	TRBJ1-1	TGTGCCAGTAGGTCCCGAAGGGACTTGAACACTGAAGCTTTCTTT	CASRSRRDLNTEAFF
TRBV12-3/TRBV12-4	.	.	TRBJ1-5	TGTGCCAGCAGTCCGGACGTCAATCAGCCCCAGCATTTT	CASSPDVNQPQHF